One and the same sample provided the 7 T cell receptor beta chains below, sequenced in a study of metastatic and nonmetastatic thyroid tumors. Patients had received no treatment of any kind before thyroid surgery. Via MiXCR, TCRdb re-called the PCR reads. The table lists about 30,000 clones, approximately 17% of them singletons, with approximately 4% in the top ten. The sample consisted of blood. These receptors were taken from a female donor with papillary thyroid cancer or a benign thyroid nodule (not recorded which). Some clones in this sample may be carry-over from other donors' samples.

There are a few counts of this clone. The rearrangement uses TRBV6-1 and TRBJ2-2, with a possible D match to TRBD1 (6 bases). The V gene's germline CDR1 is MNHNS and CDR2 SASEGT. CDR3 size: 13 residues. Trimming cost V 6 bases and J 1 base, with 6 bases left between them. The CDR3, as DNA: TGTGCCAGCAGGACAGGGAACACCGGGGAGCTGTTTTTT. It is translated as CASRTGNTGELFF.

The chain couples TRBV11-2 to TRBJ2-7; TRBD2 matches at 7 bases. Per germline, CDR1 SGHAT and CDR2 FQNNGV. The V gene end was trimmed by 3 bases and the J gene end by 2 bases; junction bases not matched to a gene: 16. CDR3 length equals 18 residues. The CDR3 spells CASSFKGASGVGAYEQYF. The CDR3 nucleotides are TGTGCCAGCAGCTTTAAGGGTGCTAGCGGAGTTGGGGCCTACGAGCAGTACTTC.

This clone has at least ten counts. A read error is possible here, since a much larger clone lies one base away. The CDR3 nucleotides read TGTGCCAGCAGTGCAGGGTTGGACACCGGGGAGCTGTTTTTT. This codes for CASSAGLDTGELFF. The genes are TRBV28 and TRBJ2-2, with D possibly TRBD1 on 5 matching bases. CDR1 is MDHEN, CDR2 SYDVKM, per germline. V lost 5 bases, J lost 3 bases, and 10 bases lay in between. The CDR3 has 14 residues.

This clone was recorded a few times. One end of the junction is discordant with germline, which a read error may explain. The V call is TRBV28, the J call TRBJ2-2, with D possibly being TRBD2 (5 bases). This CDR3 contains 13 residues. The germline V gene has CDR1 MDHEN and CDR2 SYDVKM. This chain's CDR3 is CASSLELTGELFF. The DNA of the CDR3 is TGTGCCAGCAGTTTAGAGTTGACCGGGGAGCTATTTTTT.

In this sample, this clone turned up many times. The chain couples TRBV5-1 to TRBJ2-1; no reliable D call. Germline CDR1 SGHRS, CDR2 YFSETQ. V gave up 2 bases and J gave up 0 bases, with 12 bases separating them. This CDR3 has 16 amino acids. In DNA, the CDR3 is TGCGCCAGCAGCTTTTCCAGCCCACCCTCCTACAATGAGCAGTTCTTC. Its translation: CASSFSSPPSYNEQFF.

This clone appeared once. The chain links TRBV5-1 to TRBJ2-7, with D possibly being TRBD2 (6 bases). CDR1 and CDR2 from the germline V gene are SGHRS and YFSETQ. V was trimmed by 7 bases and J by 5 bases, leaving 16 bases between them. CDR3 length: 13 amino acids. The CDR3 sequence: CASRDSQAHEQYF. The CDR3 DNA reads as TGCGCCAGCCGGGACTCCCAAGCCCACGAGCAGTACTTC.

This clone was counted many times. CDR3 DNA: TGTGCCAGCTCACGAACCCTAGCGGGAGGCTACAATGAGCAGTTCTTC. Residues: CASSRTLAGGYNEQFF. The chain has TRBV18 and TRBJ2-1; 11 bases fit TRBD2. After removal of 4 bases from V and 3 bases from J, the junction contained 5 bases not matched to a gene. The CDR3 is 16 amino acids. Germline CDR1 and CDR2: KGHSH and LQKENI.